This TCR beta chain was sequenced for a study of T cell repertoires in cytomegalovirus infection. TCRdb re-called the reads through MiXCR, storing one row per CDR3 protein. The data show approximately 400,000 distinct CDR3 sequences, approximately 33% seen once. This clonotype was recorded many times. The CDR3 loop spans 11 amino acids. In germline, CDR1 is SGHAT, CDR2 FQNNGV. Trimming removed 5 bases from V and 12 bases from J, with 14 bases in between. The chain links TRBV11-2 to TRBJ2-7; D may be TRBD1 (5 bases). This sequence was found in a human donor in good health (CMV status not recorded). Some clones in this sample may be carry-over from other donors' samples. Sequencing was carried out using PBMCs. For the CDR3, the DNA is TGTGCCAGCAGCCAGGGCCAGGGCACGTACTTC. Protein sequence: CASSQGQGTYF.